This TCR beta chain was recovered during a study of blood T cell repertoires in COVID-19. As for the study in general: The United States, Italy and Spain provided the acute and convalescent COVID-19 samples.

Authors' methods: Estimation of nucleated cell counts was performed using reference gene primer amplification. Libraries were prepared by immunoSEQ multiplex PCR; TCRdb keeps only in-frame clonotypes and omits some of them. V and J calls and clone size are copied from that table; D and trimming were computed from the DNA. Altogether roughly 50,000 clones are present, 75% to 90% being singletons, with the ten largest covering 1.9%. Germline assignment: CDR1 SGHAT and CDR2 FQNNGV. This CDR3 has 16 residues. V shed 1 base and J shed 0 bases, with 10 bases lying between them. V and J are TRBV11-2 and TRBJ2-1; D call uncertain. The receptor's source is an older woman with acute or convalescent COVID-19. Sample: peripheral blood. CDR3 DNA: TGTGCCAGCAGCTTAGCCCGCGGCAGCTCCTACAATGAGCAGTTCTTC. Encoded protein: CASSLARGSSYNEQFF.